Each of the 7 T cell receptor beta chains below was sequenced from the same sample in a study of OX40 agonist ivuxolimab in advanced cancers. Sequenced by immunoSEQ multiplex PCR; TCRdb stores in-frame clones only, minus some. The sample shows 65,000 to 80,000 clones, over 80% of them seen only once. Sequenced here: CD4+ or CD8+ T cells sorted from blood, sampled in a trial of the OX40 agonist ivuxolimab. The receptors come from an adult with an advanced solid tumor such as melanoma, head and neck, liver or kidney cancer.

The chain couples TRBV5-1 to TRBJ2-1; D tentatively reads TRBD1 or TRBD2 (5 bases each). V was trimmed by 1 base and J by 3 bases, leaving 11 bases between them. The germline V gene has CDR1 SGHRS and CDR2 YFSETQ. The CDR3 has 15 residues. CDR3 DNA: TGCGCCAGCAGCTTGCGGGACGGCCACTACAATGAGCAGTTCTTC. Its translation is CASSLRDGHYNEQFF.

This rearrangement joins TRBV28 to TRBJ1-4; TRBD1 aligns across 9 bases. The CDR3 contains 16 residues. Germline CDR1 reads MDHEN; CDR2 reads SYDVKM. Unmatched junction bases numbered 8, after V lost 4 bases and J lost 5 bases. The CDR3 DNA sequence: TGTGCCAGCAGTTCCGGACAGGGGAGGGTGAATGAAAAACTGTTTTTT. It encodes CASSSGQGRVNEKLFF.

This chain connects TRBV28 to TRBJ1-2, with D uncertain. The CDR3 is 15 amino acids. Germline CDR1 reads MDHEN; CDR2 reads SYDVKM. Trimming removed 7 bases at V and 6 bases at J, with 21 bases between. The DNA of the CDR3 is TGTGCCAGCACCATACCGGCGTTTTCGGCCGATGGCTACACCTTC. Residues: CASTIPAFSADGYTF.

The rearrangement links TRBV11-3 to TRBJ2-1, with 7 bases fitting TRBD2. V was pared by 3 bases and J by 0 bases, with 8 bases of the junction left unmatched. Germline V gene data show CDR1 as SGHNT and CDR2 as YENEEA. The CDR3 sequence is 17 residues long. The CDR3 DNA sequence: TGTGCCAGCAGCTTGAGCCCTAGCGGTAGCTCCTACAATGAGCAGTTCTTC. Translated: CASSLSPSGSSYNEQFF.

The V call is TRBV15, the J call TRBJ2-7, with TRBD1 as a possible D gene (7 bases). The germline CDR1 and CDR2 sequences are LNHNV and YYDKDF (reference sequence). CDR3 length: 15 residues. Trimming stripped 0 bases from V and 1 base from J, with 10 bases between. The CDR3 spells CATSREGGQSYEQYF. The CDR3 DNA sequence: TGTGCCACCAGCAGAGAGGGGGGACAGTCCTACGAGCAGTACTTC.

The chain has TRBV20-1 and TRBJ1-1; the D is unclear. Germline assignment: CDR1 DFQATT and CDR2 SNEGSKA (reference sequence). The CDR3 has 11 amino acids. V lost 0 bases, J lost 7 bases, and 6 bases lay in between. The CDR3 protein is CSARDLYEAFF. The CDR3, as DNA: TGCAGTGCTAGAGACCTATATGAAGCTTTCTTT.

The J gene is TRBJ1-1, the V gene TRBV4-1, with 9 nucleotides matching TRBD1. This CDR3 has 15 amino acids. The V gene's germline CDR1 is MGHRA and CDR2 YSYEKL. Trimming took 3 bases from V and 11 from J; bases not matched to a gene: 13. The CDR3 DNA follows: TGCGCCAGCAGCCACTCCGGGACAGGGAACGATGGTGCTTTCTTT. It yields the protein CASSHSGTGNDGAFF.